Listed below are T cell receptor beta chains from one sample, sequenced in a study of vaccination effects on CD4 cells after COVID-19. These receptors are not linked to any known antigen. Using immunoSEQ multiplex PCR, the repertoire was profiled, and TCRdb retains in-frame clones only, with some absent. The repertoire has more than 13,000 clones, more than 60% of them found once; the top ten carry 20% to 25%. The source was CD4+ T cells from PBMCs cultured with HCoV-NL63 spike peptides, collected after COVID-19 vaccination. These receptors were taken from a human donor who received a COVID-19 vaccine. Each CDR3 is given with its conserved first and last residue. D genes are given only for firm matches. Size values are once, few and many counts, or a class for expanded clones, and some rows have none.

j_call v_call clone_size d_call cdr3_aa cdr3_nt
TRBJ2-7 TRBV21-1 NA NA CASSLLDSDTPSYEQYF TGTGCCAGCAGCCTATTAGACAGCGATACCCCGTCCTACGAGCAGTACTTC
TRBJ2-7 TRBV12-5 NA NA CASKGLAYEQYF TGTGCTAGTAAAGGACTTGCCTACGAGCAGTACTTC
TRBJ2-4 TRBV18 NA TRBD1 CASSPPGTGDIQYF TGTGCCAGCTCACCTCCAGGGACAGGGGACATTCAGTACTTC
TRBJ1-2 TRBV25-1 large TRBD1 CASSWGTGATLGGYTF TGTGCCAGCAGCTGGGGAACAGGGGCGACGCTGGGGGGCTACACCTTC
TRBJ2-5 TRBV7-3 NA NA CASSLGPGTQYF TGTGCCAGCAGCTTAGGGCCAGGGACCCAGTACTTC
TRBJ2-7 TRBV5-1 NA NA CASSFGGGNEQYF TGCGCCAGCAGCTTCGGAGGGGGCAACGAGCAGTACTTC
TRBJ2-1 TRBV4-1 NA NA CASSQVDMGFRLNEQFF TGCGCCAGCAGCCAAGTGGACATGGGCTTTCGGCTGAATGAGCAGTTCTTC
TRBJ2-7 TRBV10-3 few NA CAISAGPTYEQYF TGTGCCATCAGTGCCGGGCCTACCTACGAGCAGTACTTC
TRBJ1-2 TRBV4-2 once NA CASSQEVEGRGGYTF TGTGCCAGCAGCCAAGAAGTGGAGGGGCGCGGTGGCTACACCTTC
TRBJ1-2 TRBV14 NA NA CASSQVVGHTF TGTGCCAGCAGCCAAGTAGTAGGTCACACCTTC
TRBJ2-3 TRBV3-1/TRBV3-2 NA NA CASSPGHGADTQYF TGTGCCAGCAGCCCCGGACATGGCGCGGATACGCAGTATTTT
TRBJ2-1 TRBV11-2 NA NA CASSLALYNEQFF TGTGCCAGCAGCTTAGCCCTCTACAATGAGCAGTTCTTC
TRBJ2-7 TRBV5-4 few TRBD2 CASSPGTSGPYEQYF TGTGCCAGCAGCCCAGGGACTAGTGGTCCCTACGAGCAGTACTTC
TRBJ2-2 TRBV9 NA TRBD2 CASSVRLAGGSGELFF TGTGCCAGCAGCGTTCGACTAGCGGGAGGGTCCGGGGAGCTGTTTTTT
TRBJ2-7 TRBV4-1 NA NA CASSPETRYEQYF TGCGCCAGCAGCCCCGAGACACGGTACGAGCAGTACTTC
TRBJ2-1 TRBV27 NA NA CASSLWGSPSSYNEQFF TGTGCCAGCAGTTTATGGGGTAGCCCGAGCTCCTACAATGAGCAGTTCTTC